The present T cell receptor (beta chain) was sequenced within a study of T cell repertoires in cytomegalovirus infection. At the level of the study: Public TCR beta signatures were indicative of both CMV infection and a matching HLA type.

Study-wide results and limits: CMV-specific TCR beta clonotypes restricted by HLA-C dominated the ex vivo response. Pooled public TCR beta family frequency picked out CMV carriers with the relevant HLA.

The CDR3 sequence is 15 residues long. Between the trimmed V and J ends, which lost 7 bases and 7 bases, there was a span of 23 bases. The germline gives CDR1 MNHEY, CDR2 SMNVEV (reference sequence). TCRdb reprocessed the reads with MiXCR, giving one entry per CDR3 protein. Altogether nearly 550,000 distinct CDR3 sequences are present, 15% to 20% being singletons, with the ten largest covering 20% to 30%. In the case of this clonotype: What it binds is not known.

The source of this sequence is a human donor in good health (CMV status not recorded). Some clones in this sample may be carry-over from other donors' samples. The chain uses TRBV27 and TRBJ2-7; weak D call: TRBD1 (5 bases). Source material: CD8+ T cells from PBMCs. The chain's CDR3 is CASKVVGAQGREQYF. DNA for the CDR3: TGTGCCAGCAAAGTGGTCGGAGCGCAGGGTAGGGAGCAGTACTTC.